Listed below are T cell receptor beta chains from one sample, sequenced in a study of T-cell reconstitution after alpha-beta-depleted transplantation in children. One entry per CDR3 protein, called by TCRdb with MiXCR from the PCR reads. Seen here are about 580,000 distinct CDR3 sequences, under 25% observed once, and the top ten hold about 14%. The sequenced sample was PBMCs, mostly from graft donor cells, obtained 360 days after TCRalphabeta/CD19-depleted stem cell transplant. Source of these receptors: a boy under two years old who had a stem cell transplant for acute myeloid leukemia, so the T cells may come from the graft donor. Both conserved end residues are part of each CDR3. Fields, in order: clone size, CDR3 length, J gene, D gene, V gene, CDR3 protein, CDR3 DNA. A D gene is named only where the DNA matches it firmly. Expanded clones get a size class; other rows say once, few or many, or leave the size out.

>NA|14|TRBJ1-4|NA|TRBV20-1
CSATRGSTNEKLFF
TGCAGTGCTACTAGGGGGTCAACTAATGAAAAACTGTTTTTT
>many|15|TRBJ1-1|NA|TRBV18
CASSPWRGMNTEAFF
TGTGCCAGCTCCCCCTGGAGGGGGATGAACACTGAAGCTTTCTTT
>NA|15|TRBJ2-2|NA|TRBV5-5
CASSLPPPNTGELFF
TGTGCCAGCAGCTTGCCTCCCCCAAACACCGGGGAGCTGTTTTTT
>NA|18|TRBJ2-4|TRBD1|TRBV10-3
CAISESPLQGAGKNIQYF
TGTGCCATCAGTGAGTCCCCTTTACAGGGGGCCGGCAAAAACATTCAGTACTTC
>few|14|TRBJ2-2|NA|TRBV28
CATRQAANTGELFF
TGTGCCACAAGACAGGCCGCGAACACCGGGGAGCTGTTTTTT
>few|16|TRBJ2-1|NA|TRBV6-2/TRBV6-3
CASIYGYLASYNEQFF
TGTGCCAGCATCTACGGGTACCTAGCTTCCTACAATGAGCAGTTCTTC
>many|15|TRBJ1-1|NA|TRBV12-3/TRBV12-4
CASSFSQVQNTEAFF
TGTGCCAGCAGTTTCAGCCAGGTGCAGAACACTGAAGCTTTCTTT
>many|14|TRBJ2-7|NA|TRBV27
CASSLSQGMNEQYF
TGTGCCAGCAGTTTAAGTCAGGGGATGAACGAGCAGTACTTC
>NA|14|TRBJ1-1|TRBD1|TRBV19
CATRTGGSYTEAFF
TGTGCCACACGGACAGGGGGCTCCTACACTGAAGCTTTCTTT
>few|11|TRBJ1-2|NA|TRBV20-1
CSAGGRDGYTF
TGCAGTGCTGGGGGGAGGGATGGCTACACCTTC
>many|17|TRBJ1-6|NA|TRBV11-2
CASSLVWGNPYNSPLHF
TGTGCCAGCAGCTTAGTGTGGGGGAACCCCTATAATTCACCCCTCCACTTT
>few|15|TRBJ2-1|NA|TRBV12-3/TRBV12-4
CASSSTGRGGNEQFF
TGTGCCAGCAGTTCAACGGGACGAGGTGGCAATGAGCAGTTCTTC
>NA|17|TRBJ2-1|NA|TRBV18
CASSNLWRGSSYNEQFF
TGTGCCAGCTCAAACCTATGGCGGGGTAGCTCCTACAATGAGCAGTTCTTC
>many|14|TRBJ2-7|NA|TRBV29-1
CSAAGVLGADEQYF
TGCAGCGCCGCGGGCGTCCTGGGAGCCGACGAGCAGTACTTC
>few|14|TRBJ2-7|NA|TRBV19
CASSYQHGAGEQYF
TGTGCCAGTAGTTACCAACACGGTGCGGGGGAGCAGTACTTC
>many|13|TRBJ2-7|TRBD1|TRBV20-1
CSASTGGGYEQYF
TGCAGTGCTAGCACAGGGGGCGGATACGAGCAGTACTTC
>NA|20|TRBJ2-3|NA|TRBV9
CASSVMGWADFGGLTDTQYF
TGTGCCAGCAGCGTAATGGGGTGGGCAGACTTTGGGGGCCTCACAGATACGCAGTATTTT
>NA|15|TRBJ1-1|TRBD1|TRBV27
CASSLGQGVGTEAFF
TGTGCCAGCAGTTTAGGACAGGGGGTAGGCACTGAAGCTTTCTTT
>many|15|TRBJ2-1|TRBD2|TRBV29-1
CSVDPGTSAYNEQFF
TGCAGCGTTGATCCCGGGACTAGCGCCTACAATGAGCAGTTCTTC
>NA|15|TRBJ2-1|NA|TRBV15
CATSRDGASRDEQFF
TGTGCCACCAGCAGAGATGGGGCCTCCCGCGATGAGCAGTTCTTC
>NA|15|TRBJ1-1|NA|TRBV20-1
CSAREGVGMNTEAFF
TGCAGTGCTAGAGAGGGAGTAGGCATGAACACTGAAGCTTTCTTT
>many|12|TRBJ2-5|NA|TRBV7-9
CASSSAEETQYF
TGTGCCAGCAGCTCTGCTGAAGAGACCCAGTACTTC
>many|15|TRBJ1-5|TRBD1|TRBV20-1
CSAAGQGAMGQPQHF
TGCAGTGCAGCGGGGCAGGGGGCTATGGGACAGCCCCAGCATTTT
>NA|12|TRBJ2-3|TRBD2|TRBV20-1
CSGEGSTDTQYF
TGCAGTGGGGAGGGAAGCACAGATACGCAGTATTTT
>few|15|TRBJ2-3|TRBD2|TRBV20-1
CSASGERGDTDTQYF
TGCAGTGCTAGCGGCGAGCGGGGAGACACAGATACGCAGTATTTT
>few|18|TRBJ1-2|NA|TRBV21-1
CASSNPPAERGRNYGYTF
TGTGCCAGCAGCAACCCCCCGGCTGAAAGGGGGCGTAACTATGGCTACACCTTC
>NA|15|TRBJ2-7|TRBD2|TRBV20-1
CSARDPVAGGREQYF
TGCAGTGCTAGAGATCCGGTAGCGGGGGGGCGCGAGCAGTACTTC
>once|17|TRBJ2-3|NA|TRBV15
CATSREGVATSTDTQYF
TGTGCCACCAGCAGAGAGGGAGTAGCGACGAGCACAGATACGCAGTATTTT
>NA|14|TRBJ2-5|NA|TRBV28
CASSLPGDQETQYF
TGTGCCAGCAGTCTCCCTGGAGACCAAGAGACCCAGTACTTC
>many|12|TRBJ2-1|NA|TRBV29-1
CSVTRRLGEQFF
TGCAGCGTGACTCGTCGCTTGGGTGAGCAGTTCTTC
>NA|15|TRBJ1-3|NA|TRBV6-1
CASSDQETAGNTIYF
TGTGCCAGCAGTGACCAGGAGACGGCCGGAAACACCATATATTTT
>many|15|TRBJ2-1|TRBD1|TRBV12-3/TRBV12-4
CASSLHRGVKNEQFF
TGTGCCAGCAGTTTACACAGGGGTGTGAAGAATGAGCAGTTCTTC
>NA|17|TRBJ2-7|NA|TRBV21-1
CASSFRDLGTMWTRVYF
TGTGCCAGCAGCTTCCGGGACCTGGGAACCATGTGGACCCGTGTGTACTTC
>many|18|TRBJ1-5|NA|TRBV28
CAISRAGGGTFSNQPQHF
TGTGCCATAAGCCGAGCCGGGGGCGGAACATTTAGCAATCAGCCCCAGCATTTT
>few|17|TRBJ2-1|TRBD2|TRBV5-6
CASSWAVAGSSYNEQFF
TGTGCCAGCAGCTGGGCGGTAGCGGGCTCTTCCTACAATGAGCAGTTCTTC
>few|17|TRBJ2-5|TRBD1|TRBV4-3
CASSQAPRGQGLNRQYF
TGCGCCAGCAGCCAAGCCCCTAGGGGACAGGGGCTTAATCGGCAGTACTTC
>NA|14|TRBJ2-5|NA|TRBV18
CASSPPENQETQYF
TGTGCCAGCTCACCCCCAGAGAACCAAGAGACCCAGTACTTC
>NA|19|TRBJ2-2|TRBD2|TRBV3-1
CASSQRGLAGGTNTGELFF
TGTGCCAGCAGCCAACGAGGACTAGCGGGGGGGACGAACACCGGGGAGCTGTTTTTT
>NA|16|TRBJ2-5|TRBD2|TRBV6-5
CASSYSTSGGTETQYF
TGTGCCAGCAGTTACTCTACTAGCGGGGGGACAGAGACCCAGTACTTC
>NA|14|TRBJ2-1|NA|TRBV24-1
CATSDWAGGGLLFF
TGTGCCACCAGTGACTGGGCCGGGGGCGGGCTGCTGTTCTTC
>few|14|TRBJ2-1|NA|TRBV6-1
CASRWTQGVSEQFF
TGTGCCAGCAGGTGGACCCAGGGTGTCTCTGAGCAGTTCTTC
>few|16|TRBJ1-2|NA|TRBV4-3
CASSQDRGGRFHGYTF
TGCGCCAGCAGCCAAGATAGAGGGGGACGGTTTCATGGCTACACCTTC
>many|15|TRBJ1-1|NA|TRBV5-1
CASSLSPGMGTEAFF
TGCGCCAGCAGCTTGTCCCCAGGGATGGGCACTGAAGCTTTCTTT
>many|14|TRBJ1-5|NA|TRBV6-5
CAIGGEGAGQPQHF
TGTGCCATTGGGGGAGAAGGAGCCGGTCAGCCCCAGCATTTT
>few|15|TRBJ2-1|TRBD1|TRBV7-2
CASSLFGTGVNEQFF
TGTGCCAGCAGCTTATTCGGGACAGGGGTCAATGAGCAGTTCTTC
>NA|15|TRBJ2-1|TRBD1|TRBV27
CASSYSDRGANEQFF
TGTGCCAGCAGCTACTCTGACAGGGGGGCCAATGAGCAGTTCTTC
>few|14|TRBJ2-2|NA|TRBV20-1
CSARNRFETGELFF
TGCAGTGCTAGAAACCGGTTTGAGACCGGGGAGCTGTTTTTT
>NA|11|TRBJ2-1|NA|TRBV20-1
CSAIPWGEQFF
TGCAGTGCTATCCCCTGGGGTGAGCAGTTCTTC